The 20 T cell receptor beta chains listed next were all sequenced from one sample in a study of read filtering for tumor transcriptome and immune sequencing. The library was built from about 0.4 ug RNA with molecular barcoded adaptors for alpha/delta and beta/gamma chains. Via MiXCR, TCRdb re-called the reads, giving one row per CDR3 protein. Counted here are roughly 24,000 distinct CDR3 sequences, roughly an eighth occurring once; the ten biggest clones make up 65% to 75%. Source material: a population of CD138-negative cells sorted from bone marrow. The source is a donor at least 40 years old with multiple myeloma.

This clonotype turned up a few times. The gene calls are TRBV11-2 and TRBJ2-2; D may be TRBD2 (7 bases). The V end lost 1 base, the J end lost 5 bases, and 23 bases lay between the germline ends. Germline V CDR1 and CDR2: SGHAT, FQNNGV. The CDR3 is 19 amino acids. In DNA, the CDR3 is TGTGCCAGCAGCTTAGGTCCCGAGCTGAGGGGGGGAAGGACCGGGGAGCTGTTTTTT. It yields the protein CASSLGPELRGGRTGELFF.

The chain carries TRBV2 and TRBJ1-5; no definite D call. CDR1 SNHLY and CDR2 FYNNEI come from the germline V gene. Deletions cut 6 bases from V and 9 bases from J, with 15 bases between. The length of the CDR3 is 13 residues. CDR3 in DNA: TGTGCCAGCAGATCCCACGGCCCCGCGCCCCAGCATTTT. Its translation is CASRSHGPAPQHF.

In its sample, this clonotype was seen many times. J is TRBJ2-7 and V is TRBV7-3; weak D call: TRBD1 (5 bases). V lost 4 bases and J 3 bases, leaving 10 bases between the germline ends. The CDR3 runs to 13 residues. Germline CDR1 SGHTA, CDR2 FQGTGA. The CDR3 here is CASSSSQGYEQYF. The CDR3 nucleotides are TGTGCCAGCAGCTCCTCCCAGGGCTACGAGCAGTACTTC.

This clonotype was observed many times. This sequence joins TRBV11-2 and TRBJ2-3; D is perhaps TRBD1 or TRBD2 (5 bases each). Germline CDR1 and CDR2: SGHAT and FQNNGV. The CDR3 totals 15 residues. Trimming removed 5 bases from V and 1 base from J, with 13 bases in between. CDR3 region: CASSPVGVGTDTQYF. The DNA of the CDR3 is TGTGCCAGCAGCCCGGTGGGGGTGGGCACAGATACGCAGTATTTT.

The chain uses TRBV2 and TRBJ2-7, with D possibly matching TRBD2 (6 bases). The CDR3 spans 13 residues. The V end was cut by 7 bases, the J end by 4 bases, with 14 bases between. Germline V gene data show CDR1 as SNHLY and CDR2 as FYNNEI. CDR3 loop: CASMRDSGYEQYF. CDR3 DNA sequence: TGTGCCAGCATGAGGGACTCTGGATACGAGCAGTACTTC.

A few counts support this clonotype. The chain carries TRBV19 and TRBJ1-4; 10 bases fit TRBD1. This CDR3 is built from 14 residues. The V segment lost 10 bases and the J segment 7 bases; nucleotides outside the gene matches: 9. CDR1 is LNHDA and CDR2 is SQIVND in the germline V gene (reference sequence). The CDR3 loop reads CATAGTGDGEKLFF. CDR3 DNA: TGTGCCACCGCCGGGACAGGGGACGGTGAAAAACTGTTTTTT. Using reference TRBV19 and TRBJ1-4 for the parts outside the CDR3, the full variable domain is DGGITQSPKYLFRKEGQNVTLSCEQNLNHDAMYWYRQDPGQGLRLIYYSQIVNDFQKGDIAEGYSVSREKKESFPLTVTSAQKNPTAFYLCATAGTGDGEKLFFGSGTQLSVL.

This clonotype has ten or more counts. This chain connects TRBV5-1 to TRBJ1-2; no reliable D call. In germline, CDR1 is SGHRS, CDR2 YFSETQ. Trimming took 1 base from V and 2 from J, leaving 9 bases between them. The CDR3 has 14 residues. The CDR3 DNA reads TGCGCCAGCAGCTTGCGGACGCCGAACTATGGCTACACCTTC. Translating gives CASSLRTPNYGYTF.

This clonotype was seen ten or more times. This chain uses TRBV28 with TRBJ1-1; D is undetermined. V was clipped by 1 base and J by 1 base, with 7 bases between them. CDR1 and CDR2 from the germline V gene are MDHEN and SYDVKM. The CDR3 length is 14 residues. CDR3 nucleotide sequence: TGTGCCAGCAGTTTATATACAGCGAACACTGAAGCTTTCTTT. It translates to CASSLYTANTEAFF.

This clonotype has ten or more counts. The chain recombines TRBV24-1 with TRBJ2-2; no reliable D call. Germline assignment: CDR1 KGHDR and CDR2 SFDVKD. The CDR3 has 14 amino acids. Trimming took off 7 bases at V and 5 bases at J, with 13 bases between the two ends. The CDR3 spells CATSRSRKTGELFF. The CDR3 bases are TGTGCCACCAGCAGGAGCAGGAAAACCGGGGAGCTGTTTTTT.

This clonotype has ten or more counts. As DNA, the CDR3 is TGCGCCAGCAGCCCGGTGGGACCTGAATGGAGCAATCAGCCCCAGCATTTT. This codes for CASSPVGPEWSNQPQHF. The genes are TRBV4-1 and TRBJ1-5; a weak D match, TRBD1 (5 bases). Germline V gene data show CDR1 as MGHRA and CDR2 as YSYEKL. Trimming left V 4 bases short and J 1 base short, with 17 bases between. CDR3 length: 17 amino acids.

This clonotype came up many times. The chain joins TRBV10-3 to TRBJ2-1; no firm D call. Between the trimmed V and J ends, which lost 2 bases and 8 bases, there was a span of 4 bases. This CDR3 is 11 amino acids long. Germline CDR1 is ENHRY and CDR2 is SYGVKD. The CDR3 protein is CAISEGDEQFF. CDR3 nucleotides: TGTGCCATCAGTGAGGGGGATGAGCAGTTCTTC.

This clonotype occurred many times. The chain recombines TRBV20-1 with TRBJ2-7; the D is unclear. This CDR3 is built from 15 residues. CDR1 is DFQATT and CDR2 is SNEGSKA in the germline V gene (reference sequence). V lost 3 bases and J 2 bases, leaving 17 bases between the germline ends. CDR3 sequence: CSASDPLSATYEQYF. The CDR3 bases are TGCAGTGCTAGCGACCCCCTGTCCGCTACCTACGAGCAGTACTTC.

This clonotype was seen at least ten times. CDR3 amino acids: CASSSSGSRPSYEQYF. Here the CDR3 DNA reads TGTGCCAGCAGCTCCTCGGGGAGTCGGCCGTCCTACGAGCAGTACTTC. The chain links TRBV7-9 to TRBJ2-7; D is possibly TRBD2 (5 bases). V lost 4 bases, J lost 1 base, and 17 bases lay in between. Germline assignment: CDR1 SEHNR and CDR2 FQNEAQ (reference sequence). The CDR3 extends over 16 amino acids.

The chain couples TRBV7-9 to TRBJ2-6; maybe TRBD2 (5 bases). This CDR3 contains 18 residues. CDR1 and CDR2 from the germline V gene are SEHNR and FQNEAQ (reference sequence). The V gene lost 1 base and the J gene lost 0 bases, with 13 bases spanning the gap. CDR3: CASSLVRARDSGANVLTF. The CDR3 DNA follows: TGTGCCAGCAGCTTAGTGCGGGCCCGAGACTCTGGGGCCAACGTCCTGACTTTC.

Points on this clonotype: A much larger clone differs from this one at a single base, so this may be a read error. The V and J genes are TRBV5-4 and TRBJ2-1; D may be TRBD2 (6 bases). This CDR3 has 15 amino acids. Trimming took 3 bases from V and 0 from J, leaving 10 bases between them. CDR1 and CDR2 from the germline V gene are SGHNT and YYREEE (reference sequence). The CDR3 DNA is TGTGCCAGCAGCTCGACCGGGAGCTCCTACAATGAGCAGTTCTTC. The encoded protein is CASSSTGSSYNEQFF.

This clonotype has at least ten counts. V gene TRBV5-1 combines with J gene TRBJ1-4; TRBD1 is a possible D gene (5 bases). The CDR3 covers 15 residues. V lost 2 bases and J lost 0, with 8 bases in between. Germline V gene data show CDR1 as SGHRS and CDR2 as YFSETQ. The CDR3: CASSFGGATNEKLFF. In DNA, the CDR3 is TGCGCCAGCAGCTTTGGGGGTGCAACTAATGAAAAACTGTTTTTT. Complete variable domain (other parts from reference TRBV5-1 and TRBJ1-4): KAGVTQTPRYLIKTRGQQVTLSCSPISGHRSVSWYQQTPGQGLQFLFEYFSETQRNKGNFPGRFSGRQFSNSRSEMNVSTLELGDSALYLCASSFGGATNEKLFFGSGTQLSVL.

On this clonotype: Since a much larger clone is just one base distant, this may be a read error. The CDR3 does not end in the conserved phenylalanine or tryptophan, so this is likely a read error. The chain links TRBV29-1 to TRBJ2-5; 9 bases match TRBD1. This CDR3 spans 17 amino acids. Germline CDR1 and CDR2: SQVTM and ANQGSEA. V shed 2 bases, J shed 3 bases, and the junction held 13 bases outside the gene matches. DNA of the CDR3: TGCAGCGTTGAACCATCCCACAGGACAGGGGTAGAAGAGACCCAGTACGTC. It specifies CSVEPSHRTGVEETQYV.

At least ten counts were recorded for this clonotype. V and J are TRBV11-2 and TRBJ1-5; D might be TRBD1 (6 bases). With 1 base removed from V and 7 bases from J, the gap between germline ends came to 17 bases. The CDR3 totals 16 residues. Germline loops: CDR1 SGHAT, CDR2 FQNNGV. The CDR3 loop reads CASSLGTGSVFQPQHF. Written as DNA, the CDR3 is TGTGCCAGCAGCTTAGGAACAGGGTCGGTTTTCCAGCCCCAGCATTTT.

In this sample, this clonotype turned up many times. This chain uses TRBV9 with TRBJ2-7; the D gene is possibly TRBD2 (6 bases). V lost 5 bases to trimming and J lost 2 bases, with 14 bases between them. This CDR3 spans 14 amino acids. Germline values: CDR1 SGDLS, CDR2 YYNGEE. The CDR3 here is CASSLSGPPYEQYF. Written as DNA, the CDR3 is TGTGCCAGCAGTCTTAGCGGTCCGCCCTACGAGCAGTACTTC.

This clonotype was seen repeatedly, ten times or more. V is TRBV27 and J is TRBJ2-7; 9 nucleotides match TRBD2. The V and J ends lost 7 bases and 2 bases, in that order; junction bases with no gene match: 12. CDR1 MNHEY and CDR2 SMNVEV come from the germline V gene (reference sequence). The CDR3 is 16 amino acids. For the CDR3, the DNA is TGTGCCAGCACCCTCCTAGGACTAGCGCCGCCCTACGAGCAGTACTTC. Translating it yields CASTLLGLAPPYEQYF.